Listed below are T cell receptor beta chains from one sample, sequenced in a study of radiation and T cells in renal cell carcinoma. Here immunoSEQ multiplex PCR was the method, and the copy in TCRdb shows in-frame clones only, minus some. The sample contains 150,000 or so clones, about 88% of which appear only once. Sequencing used blood, obtained from a patient whose treatment included radiotherapy and nephrectomy. The receptors derive from a woman aged 65 to 85 with renal cell carcinoma. The CDR3 runs from the conserved cysteine through the conserved F or W. Each record gives: J gene, D gene, clone size, V gene, CDR3 protein, CDR3 DNA. A D gene is named only where the DNA matches it firmly. Some rows mark clone size as missing; the rest say once, few, many or name a class of expanded clone.

>TRBJ1-1|-|-|TRBV11-2
CASSLYGRQNTEAFF
TGTGCCAGCAGCTTATACGGGCGGCAGAACACTGAAGCTTTCTTT
>TRBJ2-5|TRBD1|-|TRBV18
CASSLDRAKTQYF
TGTGCCAGCTCACTGGACAGGGCCAAGACCCAGTACTTC
>TRBJ2-3|TRBD1|-|TRBV11-2
CASSSGSGTGTVTQYF
TGTGCCAGCAGTTCCGGGTCTGGGACAGGGACTGTGACGCAGTATTTT
>TRBJ2-3|-|-|TRBV9
CASSVTRRDTQYF
TGTGCCAGCAGCGTAACGAGGCGAGATACGCAGTATTTT
>TRBJ1-1|-|-|TRBV6-5
CASSYDLLMNTEAFF
TGTGCCAGCAGTTACGACCTCCTCATGAACACTGAAGCTTTCTTT
>TRBJ1-1|TRBD1|-|TRBV28
CASRRTGGTEAFF
TGTGCCAGCAGAAGGACAGGGGGCACTGAAGCTTTCTTT
>TRBJ1-1|-|-|TRBV2
CASSDSPTTEAFF
TGTGCCAGCAGTGACAGTCCGACCACTGAAGCTTTCTTT
>TRBJ2-1|TRBD2|-|TRBV7-2
CASSFQRGGFNEQFF
TGTGCCAGCAGCTTCCAGCGGGGGGGCTTTAATGAGCAGTTCTTC
>TRBJ2-1|TRBD2|-|TRBV14
CASSLGGKAGAVGKFF
TGTGCCAGCAGCCTCGGTGGGAAAGCGGGGGCCGTCGGGAAGTTCTTC
>TRBJ2-1|TRBD2|-|TRBV27
CASTPGLAFPRSYNEQFF
TGTGCCAGCACCCCGGGACTAGCGTTCCCTCGCTCCTACAATGAGCAGTTCTTC
>TRBJ1-6|TRBD1|once|TRBV28
CASRGQGVDNSPLHF
TGTGCCAGCAGGGGACAGGGGGTCGATAATTCACCCCTCCACTTT
>TRBJ2-5|TRBD2|-|TRBV7-9
CASSFRTSGGPGTQYF
TGTGCCAGCAGCTTTCGGACTAGCGGGGGGCCGGGGACCCAGTACTTC
>TRBJ2-5|TRBD2|-|TRBV11-3
CASSPRGETQYF
TGTGCCAGCAGCCCGCGGGGGGAGACCCAGTACTTC
>TRBJ2-5|TRBD2|few|TRBV4-1
CASSQTGLAEETQYF
TGCGCCAGCAGCCAGACGGGACTAGCAGAAGAGACCCAGTACTTC
>TRBJ1-5|-|-|TRBV7-2
CASSLEAHSNQPQHF
TGTGCCAGCAGCTTAGAAGCACACAGCAATCAGCCCCAGCATTTT
>TRBJ1-3|TRBD1|-|TRBV5-1
CASSLEHAGGGNTIYF
TGCGCCAGCAGCTTGGAACATGCAGGGGGAGGAAACACCATATATTTT
>TRBJ1-1|TRBD1|-|TRBV9
CASSGAGTGGTEAFF
TGTGCCAGCAGCGGCGCCGGGACAGGGGGCACTGAAGCTTTCTTT
>TRBJ1-2|TRBD1|-|TRBV30
CACSGTGTRYYGYTF
TGTGCCTGCTCCGGGACAGGGACCCGCTACTATGGCTACACCTTC
>TRBJ1-2|-|once|TRBV19
CASLPATEGGYTF
TGTGCCAGTTTGCCGGCCACCGAAGGCGGCTACACCTTC
>TRBJ1-2|-|-|TRBV11-3
CASSPSYGYTF
TGTGCCAGCTCGCCTAGCTATGGCTACACCTTC
>TRBJ2-2|-|-|TRBV30
CAWSPLPRVTGELFF
TGTGCCTGGAGTCCCCTGCCGAGGGTCACCGGGGAGCTGTTTTTT
>TRBJ1-6|-|-|TRBV30
CAWSQTQGFYNSPLHF
TGTGCCTGGAGTCAAACTCAGGGGTTCTATAATTCACCCCTCCACTTT
>TRBJ2-7|-|-|TRBV7-2
CASSLAGTGTYEQYF
TGTGCCAGCAGCTTAGCCGGGACGGGTACCTACGAGCAGTACTTC
>TRBJ2-5|TRBD2|-|TRBV28
CASRTERGARETQYF
TGTGCCAGCAGGACTGAGCGGGGGGCTAGAGAGACCCAGTACTTC
>TRBJ2-3|-|-|TRBV5-4
CASSLSGNTDTQYF
TGTGCCAGCAGCTTGTCAGGGAACACAGATACGCAGTATTTT
>TRBJ2-1|-|-|TRBV5-1
CASSSSGNEQFF
TGCGCCAGCAGCAGTAGCGGAAATGAGCAGTTCTTC
>TRBJ1-4|-|-|TRBV15
CATSRDPGGYEKLFF
TGTGCCACCAGCAGAGATCCCGGGGGCTATGAAAAACTGTTTTTT
>TRBJ1-6|-|-|TRBV4-2
CASSQDGAEDNSPLHF
TGTGCCAGCAGCCAAGATGGCGCGGAGGATAATTCACCCCTCCACTTT
>TRBJ1-5|-|-|TRBV5-8
CASSLDRDQPQHF
TGTGCCAGCAGCTTGGACAGGGATCAGCCCCAGCATTTT
>TRBJ2-5|TRBD2|-|TRBV29-1
CSVGLVPETQYF
TGCAGCGTGGGACTAGTCCCAGAGACCCAGTACTTC
>TRBJ1-4|-|-|TRBV7-2
CASSRGGINEKLFF
TGTGCCAGCAGCCGTGGCGGAATTAATGAAAAACTGTTTTTT
>TRBJ1-1|-|-|TRBV18
CASSPLGNTEAFF
TGTGCCAGCTCACCTCTAGGGAACACTGAAGCTTTCTTT
>TRBJ2-7|TRBD1|-|TRBV19
CASSTSQGAYEQYF
TGTGCCAGTAGCACTTCACAGGGGGCCTACGAGCAGTACTTC
>TRBJ1-1|TRBD1|few|TRBV7-9
CASSSWTGMNTEAFF
TGTGCCAGCAGCTCCTGGACAGGGATGAACACTGAAGCTTTCTTT
>TRBJ1-5|-|-|TRBV6-1
CASSLTDVNQPQHF
TGTGCCAGCAGCCTTACAGATGTCAATCAGCCCCAGCATTTT
>TRBJ1-1|-|-|TRBV5-1
CASSLAGPNTEAFF
TGCGCCAGCAGCTTGGCGGGGCCGAACACTGAAGCTTTCTTT
>TRBJ1-1|-|-|TRBV9
CASSSPGVNTEAFF
TGTGCCAGCAGCTCCCCGGGGGTGAACACTGAAGCTTTCTTT
>TRBJ2-2|TRBD2|-|TRBV6-6
CASSYPGLAGSGELFF
TGTGCCAGCAGTTACCCGGGACTAGCGGGGTCCGGGGAGCTGTTTTTT
>TRBJ2-3|-|-|TRBV7-7
CASSLAPLGDTQYF
TGTGCTAGCAGCTTAGCCCCCCTAGGAGATACGCAGTATTTT
>TRBJ2-1|TRBD2|-|TRBV7-6
CASSPRTSGGDNEQFF
TGTGCCAGCAGCCCCAGGACTAGCGGGGGGGACAATGAGCAGTTCTTC
>TRBJ2-2|-|-|TRBV6-1
CASREPGTTGELFF
TGTGCCAGCAGAGAGCCGGGGACAACCGGGGAGCTGTTTTTT
>TRBJ1-6|-|-|TRBV28
CASSWRLSPLHF
TGTGCCAGCAGTTGGAGACTTTCACCCCTCCACTTT
>TRBJ2-2|TRBD1|-|TRBV5-1
CASSSSTGDTGELFF
TGCGCCAGCAGTTCGTCGACAGGGGACACCGGGGAGCTGTTTTTT
>TRBJ1-5|-|-|TRBV7-2
CASSPDGTGNQPQHF
TGTGCCAGCAGCCCGGACGGGACGGGCAATCAGCCCCAGCATTTT
>TRBJ1-1|-|-|TRBV5-1
CASNEQGNTEAFF
TGCGCCAGCAACGAACAGGGGAACACTGAAGCTTTCTTT
>TRBJ1-5|TRBD1|large|TRBV27
CASSFVRTGGLNQPQHF
TGTGCCAGCAGTTTCGTAAGGACAGGGGGCTTGAATCAGCCCCAGCATTTT
>TRBJ1-2|-|-|TRBV19
CASSIERNYGYTF
TGTGCCAGTAGTATCGAAAGGAACTATGGCTACACCTTC
>TRBJ1-6|-|-|TRBV6-5
CASRAPGTGNSPLHF
TGTGCCAGCAGAGCCCCCGGGACGGGGAATTCACCCCTCCACTTT
>TRBJ2-3|TRBD2|-|TRBV4-3
CASSQETAGGLFGTDTQYF
TGCGCCAGCAGCCAAGAGACCGCGGGGGGGCTTTTCGGCACAGATACGCAGTATTTT